This entry is about one T cell receptor (beta chain). Noted treatment: 15 to 20 received Ad26.COV2.S at low or high dose, single or two shots; 5 received placebo; per-sample allocation not given. Collection of samples fell on day 63 after the first vaccine or placebo injection. Clones were read by immunoSEQ multiplex PCR, and TCRdb kept only the in-frame ones, dropping some. This sample has under 250,000 clones; around 88% occur once, and the top ten carry about 2.8%. CDR3 size: 15 residues. Germline V gene lookup returns CDR1 SEHNR and CDR2 FQNEAQ (reference sequence). Trimming took 0 bases from V and 4 from J, leaving 9 bases between them. This record comes from a study of Ad26.COV2.S vaccination and SARS-CoV-2 variants.

The sequences come from peripheral blood, collected in a trial of Ad26.COV2.S vaccine versus placebo. The chain recombines TRBV7-9 with TRBJ1-4; no clear D gene. The sequence was collected from a person aged 18 to 59 who received the Ad26.COV2.S COVID-19 vaccine or a placebo. The chain's CDR3 is CASSLARSYNEKLFF. CDR3 bases: TGTGCCAGCAGCTTAGCACGTTCCTATAATGAAAAACTGTTTTTT.